This T cell receptor (beta chain) is drawn from a study of shared clonotypes between healthy human individuals. This clone was picked up one time. V was trimmed by 6 bases and J by 5 bases, leaving 22 bases between them. The germline V gene has CDR1 MNHEY and CDR2 SMNVEV (reference sequence). The length of the CDR3 is 16 residues. Source study methods: From ImmunoSEQ came sequences covering only the junction and carrying no quality scores, so filtering differed. Profiling relied on immunoSEQ multiplex PCR, and the TCRdb table lists in-frame clones only, not all of them. Clone size and V and J calls were adopted from that table, with D and trimming inferred from the DNA. The profile shows 2 million to 3 million clones, roughly 93% of them singletons.

The TCR originated in a young man in good health. Some clones in this sample may be carry-over from other donors' samples. V gene TRBV27 combines with J gene TRBJ1-1; a possible D gene is TRBD1 (6 bases). The material sequenced was naive CD4+ T cells from PBMCs. Sample subset: CD45RA+ positively selected. CDR3 region: CASRTEWDINRTEAFF. The CDR3 bases are TGTGCCAGCAGAACAGAATGGGACATCAATAGGACTGAAGCTTTCTTT.